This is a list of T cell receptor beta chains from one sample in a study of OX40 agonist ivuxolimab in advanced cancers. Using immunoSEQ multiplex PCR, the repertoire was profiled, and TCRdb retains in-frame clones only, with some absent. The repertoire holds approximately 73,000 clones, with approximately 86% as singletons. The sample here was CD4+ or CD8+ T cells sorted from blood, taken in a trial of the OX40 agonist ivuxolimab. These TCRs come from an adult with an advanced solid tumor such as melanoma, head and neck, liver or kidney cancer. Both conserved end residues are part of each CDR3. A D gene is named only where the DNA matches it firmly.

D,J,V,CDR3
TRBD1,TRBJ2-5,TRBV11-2,CASSLGTGGSGETQYF
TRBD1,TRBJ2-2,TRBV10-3,CAISTGANTGELFF
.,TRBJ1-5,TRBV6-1,CASRGLQGTHQPQHF
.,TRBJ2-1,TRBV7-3,CASSLGLGEQFF
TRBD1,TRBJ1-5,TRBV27,CASRKTGVNQPQHF
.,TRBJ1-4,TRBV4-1,CASSPGPGDGEKLFF
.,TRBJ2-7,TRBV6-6,CASSYSPGGDEQYF
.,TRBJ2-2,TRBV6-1,CASSALLNTGELFF
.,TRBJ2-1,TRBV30,CAWSVRVSYNEQFF
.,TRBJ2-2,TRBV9,CASSVASTNTGELFF
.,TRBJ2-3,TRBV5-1,CASRSGRGSTDTQYF
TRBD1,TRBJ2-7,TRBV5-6,CASSFGQGLLGEQYF
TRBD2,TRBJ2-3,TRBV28,CASSWPGLGYDTQYF
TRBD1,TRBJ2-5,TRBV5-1,CASSPNTAGGQETQYF
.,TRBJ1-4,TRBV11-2,CASSPRQAEKLFF
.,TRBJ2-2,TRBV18,CASSPSGMGTGELFF
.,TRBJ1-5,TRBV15,CATSREGDQPQHF
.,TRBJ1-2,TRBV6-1,CASSDMSRTF
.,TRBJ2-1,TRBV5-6,CASSLSHTYNEQFF
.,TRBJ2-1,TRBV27,CASSLRSVSYNEQFF
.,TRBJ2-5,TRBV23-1,CASSPSPGQETQYF
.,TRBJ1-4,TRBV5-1,CASSLVEGGTNEKLFF
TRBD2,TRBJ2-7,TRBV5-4,CASSPSSGGAGEQYF
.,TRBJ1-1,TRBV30,CAWSVRWENTEAFF
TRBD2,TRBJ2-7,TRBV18,CASSPGTTGEQYF
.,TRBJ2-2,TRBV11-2,CASSLAINTGELFF
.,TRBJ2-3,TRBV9,CASSVDHRPDTQYF
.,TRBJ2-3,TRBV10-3,CAISSQISTDTQYF
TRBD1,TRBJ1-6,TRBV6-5,CASRGQGHNSPLHF
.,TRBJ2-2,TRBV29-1,CSVAGTANTGELFF
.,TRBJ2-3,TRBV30,CAWSRGRDTQYF
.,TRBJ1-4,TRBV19,CASTSAGVGTNEKLFF
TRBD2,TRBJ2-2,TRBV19,CASSIGSGSFRDTGELFF
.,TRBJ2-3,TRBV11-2,CASSNRIRDTQYF
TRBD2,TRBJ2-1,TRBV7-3,CASSLSGRAHNEQFF
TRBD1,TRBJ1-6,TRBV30,CAWTTDRGSNSPLHF
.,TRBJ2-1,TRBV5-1,CASSLMAGNNEQFF
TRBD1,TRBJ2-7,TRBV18,CASSPAVPGQGASEQYF
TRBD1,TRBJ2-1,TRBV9,CASSRGQGGWRALGNEQFF
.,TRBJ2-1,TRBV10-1,CASSEYRSYNEQFF
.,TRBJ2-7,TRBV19,CASSIGSGGHYEQYF
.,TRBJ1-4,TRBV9,CASSLGGVDEKLFF
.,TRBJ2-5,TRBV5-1,CASSLGGPETQYF
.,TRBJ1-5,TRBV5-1,CASSFSGNQPQHF
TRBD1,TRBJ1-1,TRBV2,CASSAGGTEAFF
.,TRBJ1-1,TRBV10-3,CAISEVSGNTEAFF
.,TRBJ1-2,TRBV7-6,CASAPRTNYGYTF
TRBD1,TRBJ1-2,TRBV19,CASSGQNYYGYTF
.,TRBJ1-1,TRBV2,CASTGESVEAFF